The sequence of this T cell receptor beta chain was determined in a study of response to subunit inactivated influenza vaccine. Notes on the study in general: Few new T cells, the authors suggested, are recruited by each seasonal influenza vaccination.

Notes on this clonotype: The target antigen is unknown.

TCRdb ran MiXCR on the RT-PCR reads and lists one entry per CDR3 protein. The sample carries 250,000 to 350,000 distinct CDR3 sequences, approximately 21% recorded once. Germline V lookup: CDR1 SGHAT, CDR2 FQDESV (reference sequence). The V end lost 5 bases, the J end lost 3 bases, and 28 bases lay between the germline ends. CDR3 length equals 19 residues. Material: PBMCs from blood, obtained less than 22 months after vaccination. This clonotype originated in a man between 50 and 70 years old who received an inactivated influenza vaccine. This chain links TRBV11-1 with TRBJ1-1; D call uncertain. CDR3 in DNA: TGTGCCAGCAGCGAGGTCCGGGATTTGGCGTTTTTGGGATACACTGAAGCTTTCTTT. It translates to CASSEVRDLAFLGYTEAFF.